This passage covers 27 T cell receptor beta chains from one sample sequenced in a study of T cell changes during pregnancy in multiple sclerosis. The data were produced by immunoSEQ multiplex PCR, yet TCRdb's version contains in-frame clones alone and is incomplete. The table has some 25,000 clones, approximately 90% seen once. The sample was CD4+ T cells from peripheral blood mononuclear cells, taken in the first trimester of pregnancy. Receptors were obtained from a female donor in good health, enrolled as a control in a pregnancy study.

The chain employs TRBV5-4 and TRBJ2-5, with 10 bases lining up with TRBD1. From germline, CDR1 is SGHNT and CDR2 YYREEE (reference sequence). V dropped 3 bases and J dropped 9; count of bases not matched to a gene: 11. There are 15 residues in the CDR3. This CDR3 reads CASSSRAGQGLSQYF. Written as DNA, the CDR3 is TGTGCCAGCAGCTCTAGAGCGGGACAGGGGTTGTCCCAGTACTTC.

The CDR3 sequence: CASSPEWNTEAFF. The CDR3 nucleotides read TGTGCCAGCAGCCCAGAATGGAACACTGAAGCTTTCTTT. The genes are TRBV6-1 and TRBJ1-1; D not resolved. The CDR3 sequence is 13 residues long. Germline CDR1 reads MNHNS; CDR2 reads SASEGT. Trimming removed 6 bases at V and 1 base at J, with 9 bases between.

The chain joins TRBV4-2 to TRBJ2-5; TRBD1 agrees at 12 bases. Germline loops: CDR1 LGHNA, CDR2 YNFKEQ. This CDR3 has 18 residues. Trimming cost V 0 bases and J 4 bases; bases outside gene matches: 9. CDR3 nucleotide sequence: TGTGCCAGCAGCCAAGACGGGACAGGGGGCACAGGAGGAGAGACCCAGTACTTC. This codes for CASSQDGTGGTGGETQYF.

V gene TRBV28 combines with J gene TRBJ2-7, with 9 bases that match TRBD2. The junction had 15 bases not matched to a gene; V was cut back by 7 bases and J by 5 bases. The CDR3 sequence is 16 residues long. The germline V gene encodes CDR1 MDHEN and CDR2 SYDVKM. CDR3 sequence: CASIPSGRTSENEQYF. CDR3 DNA: TGTGCCAGCATACCCTCCGGCCGGACTAGCGAGAACGAGCAGTACTTC.

The gene calls are TRBV9 and TRBJ1-1, with 9 positions matching TRBD1. CDR1 is SGDLS and CDR2 is YYNGEE in the germline V gene. V was clipped by 5 bases and J by 3 bases; unmatched bases: 5. The CDR3 contains 14 residues. The CDR3 spells CASRGQGGDTEAFF. In nucleotides, the CDR3 is TGTGCCAGCAGGGGACAGGGTGGGGACACTGAAGCTTTCTTT.

The chain combines TRBV5-1 with TRBJ1-1; weak D call: TRBD1 (5 bases). This CDR3 has 12 residues. Germline V gene lookup returns CDR1 SGHRS and CDR2 YFSETQ. Deletions cut 6 bases from V and 1 base from J, with 7 bases between. CDR3: CASTQGNTEAFF. CDR3 sequence (DNA): TGCGCCAGCACGCAGGGGAACACTGAAGCTTTCTTT.

The chain's CDR3 is CATTGGRDTEAFF. CDR3 DNA sequence: TGTGCCACCACCGGGGGAAGGGACACTGAAGCTTTCTTT. The J gene is TRBJ1-1, the V gene TRBV10-3; possibly TRBD1 for D (5 bases). Germline loops: CDR1 ENHRY, CDR2 SYGVKD. V lost 10 bases and J lost 3, with 15 bases in between. The CDR3 runs 13 residues.

The genes are TRBV27 and TRBJ1-5; 8 bases align to TRBD1. The CDR3 is 15 amino acids. With 6 bases clipped from V and 4 bases from J, the junction kept 8 bases outside the gene matches. Germline CDR1 is MNHEY and CDR2 is SMNVEV (reference sequence). CDR3 protein: CASRRTGPLNQPQHF. The CDR3 nucleotides read TGTGCCAGCAGAAGGACAGGGCCTTTAAATCAGCCCCAGCATTTT.

The CDR3 spells CASSLNGASSYEQYF. The CDR3 nucleotides are TGTGCCAGCAGCTTAAATGGGGCAAGCTCCTACGAGCAGTACTTC. The V gene is TRBV7-3, the J gene TRBJ2-7; D might be TRBD1 (5 bases). The CDR3 runs 15 residues. Trimming took 1 base from V and 0 from J, leaving 10 bases between them. Per germline, CDR1 SGHTA and CDR2 FQGTGA.

The chain combines TRBV30 with TRBJ1-4; 9 nucleotides agree with TRBD1. Unmatched junction bases numbered 7, after V lost 2 bases and J lost 6 bases. This CDR3 is built from 15 residues. CDR1 and CDR2 from the germline V gene are GTSNPN and SVGIG (reference sequence). The CDR3 coding sequence is TGTGCCTGGAGTCTGACGGGACAGGGTTATGAAAAACTGTTTTTT. Protein sequence: CAWSLTGQGYEKLFF.

The V gene is TRBV30, the J gene TRBJ1-1; D ambiguous. The ends were cut back, 2 bases at V and 7 bases at J, with 8 bases in the middle. The CDR3 extends over 11 amino acids. The germline CDR1 and CDR2 sequences are GTSNPN and SVGIG (reference sequence). The CDR3 DNA is TGTGCCTGGAGTCGGTCGGGTGAAGCTTTCTTT. It specifies CAWSRSGEAFF.

This chain connects TRBV6-1 to TRBJ1-5; D is unclear. In germline, CDR1 is MNHNS, CDR2 SASEGT. Between the trimmed V and J ends, which lost 2 bases and 7 bases, there was a span of 6 bases. This CDR3 comprises 12 residues. The CDR3 protein is CASSESRQPQHF. CDR3 DNA sequence: TGTGCCAGCAGTGAATCTCGGCAGCCCCAGCATTTT.

V gene TRBV5-8 combines with J gene TRBJ2-3; 14 nucleotides match TRBD2. Trimming at V came to 3 bases and at J to 1 base, leaving 4 bases not matched to a gene. This CDR3 is 17 amino acids long. CDR1 and CDR2 (germline): SGHTS, YDEGEE. CDR3 DNA: TGTGCCAGCAGCTCGCGACTAGCGGGAGGGGGCACAGATACGCAGTATTTT. It yields the protein CASSSRLAGGGTDTQYF.

A few counts support this clone. This rearrangement joins TRBV18 to TRBJ1-1, with D tentatively TRBD1 (6 bases). The CDR3 contains 15 residues. Germline V CDR1 and CDR2: KGHSH, LQKENI. V shed 3 bases and J shed 3 bases, with 14 bases lying between them. In DNA, the CDR3 is TGTGCCAGCTCACCGAACAGGGTCAGTGACACTGAAGCTTTCTTT. It specifies CASSPNRVSDTEAFF.

The chain carries TRBV6-1 and TRBJ2-1, with 8 bases identical to TRBD1. This CDR3 region has 14 residues. Unmatched junction bases numbered 3, after V lost 6 bases and J lost 2 bases. Germline V gives CDR1 MNHNS, CDR2 SASEGT. The CDR3 spells CASREGQAYNEQFF. The DNA of the CDR3 is TGTGCCAGCAGGGAGGGACAGGCCTACAATGAGCAGTTCTTC.

This sequence joins TRBV30 and TRBJ1-2; perhaps TRBD1 as D (5 bases). The CDR3 spans 14 residues. Germline V gene lookup returns CDR1 GTSNPN and CDR2 SVGIG (reference sequence). The V and J ends lost 1 base and 2 bases respectively, with 11 bases between them. The CDR3 DNA follows: TGTGCCTGGAGTGACGGGGGAGTGAACTATGGCTACACCTTC. It yields the protein CAWSDGGVNYGYTF.

CDR3 DNA: TGTGCCAGCTCACCGTGGGCCTTCCGACGTCAGCCCCAGCATTTT. Translating it yields CASSPWAFRRQPQHF. The chain joins TRBV18 to TRBJ1-5; D not resolved. The V gene lost 3 bases and the J gene lost 6 bases, with 15 bases spanning the gap. Germline V gene sequence: CDR1 KGHSH, CDR2 LQKENI. The CDR3 length is 15 residues.

The V call is TRBV29-1, the J call TRBJ1-4, with 8 positions matching TRBD1. The CDR3 runs 11 residues. The trim removed 5 bases at V and 9 bases at J, leaving 2 bases unmatched. Germline V gene sequence: CDR1 SQVTM, CDR2 ANQGSEA. The DNA for the CDR3 is TGCAGCGTTAGGACAGGGAAAAAACTGTTTTTT. It codes for CSVRTGKKLFF.

This clone appeared a single time. The chain recombines TRBV2 with TRBJ2-4; D is undetermined. V dropped 6 bases and J dropped 1 base, with 4 bases sitting between them. The CDR3 length is 12 residues. The V gene's germline CDR1 is SNHLY and CDR2 FYNNEI. CDR3 DNA: TGTGCCAGCAGGGGCGCCAAAAACATTCAGTACTTC. This sequence encodes CASRGAKNIQYF.

This clone appeared a single time. The genes are TRBV15 and TRBJ2-7; TRBD1 matches 8 bases. J gave up 5 bases and V 1 base, and 1 base lay outside the gene matches. Germline lookup yields CDR1 LNHNV and CDR2 YYDKDF (reference sequence). This CDR3 has 13 amino acids. In DNA form, the CDR3 reads TGTGCCACCAGCAGAGGGACAGGGAACGAGCAGTACTTC. Its translation is CATSRGTGNEQYF.

The gene calls are TRBV2 and TRBJ1-4, with 10 bases lining up with TRBD1. The CDR3 spans 16 residues. Germline V lookup: CDR1 SNHLY, CDR2 FYNNEI. Unmatched junction bases numbered 12, after V lost 7 bases and J lost 7 bases. The CDR3 is CASNRDRGVIGEKLFF. CDR3 in DNA: TGTGCCAGCAACCGGGACAGGGGTGTAATTGGTGAAAAACTGTTTTTT.

The chain links TRBV5-5 to TRBJ1-1; weak D call: TRBD1 (6 bases). This CDR3 is 14 amino acids long. Germline V lookup: CDR1 SGHKS, CDR2 YYEKEE (reference sequence). V gave up 4 bases and J gave up 4 bases, with 14 bases separating them. Written as DNA, the CDR3 is TGTGCCAGCAGCCCTGTCAGGGGTAGCACTGAAGCTTTCTTT. Translated, it gives CASSPVRGSTEAFF.

The chain employs TRBV4-2 and TRBJ1-5; TRBD1 matches 7 bases. Germline trimming cut 4 bases from V and 0 bases from J; bases unmatched to any gene: 6. Germline-derived CDR1 and CDR2 are LGHNA and YNFKEQ. CDR3 size: 16 residues. CDR3 sequence reads: CASSPGQVGSNQPQHF. The CDR3 bases are TGTGCCAGCAGCCCAGGACAGGTCGGTAGCAATCAGCCCCAGCATTTT.

This rearrangement joins TRBV6-6 to TRBJ2-1; perhaps TRBD1 as D (5 bases). Germline V CDR1 and CDR2: MNHNY, SVGAGI (reference sequence). V gave up 7 bases and J gave up 6 bases, with 16 bases separating them. CDR3 length: 14 residues. For the CDR3, the DNA is TGTGCCAGCATGCTGGACCGACAGACCAATGAGCAGTTCTTC. This sequence encodes CASMLDRQTNEQFF.

This chain links TRBV5-1 with TRBJ2-7; TRBD2 matches 11 bases. Germline CDR1 is SGHRS and CDR2 is YFSETQ. This CDR3 is built from 14 residues. Germline trimming cut 5 bases from V and 6 bases from J; bases unmatched to any gene: 7. CDR3 amino acids: CASSLLAGEREQYF. In nucleotides, the CDR3 is TGCGCCAGCAGTTTACTAGCGGGAGAACGCGAGCAGTACTTC.

This rearrangement joins TRBV28 to TRBJ1-1, with D perhaps TRBD1 (6 bases). V shed 8 bases and J shed 1 base, with 17 bases lying between them. Germline V gene data show CDR1 as MDHEN and CDR2 as SYDVKM. This CDR3 comprises 15 residues. The CDR3 region is CASYDGQNQNTEAFF. For the CDR3, the DNA is TGTGCCAGCTATGATGGACAGAATCAGAACACTGAAGCTTTCTTT.

The gene calls are TRBV11-2 and TRBJ1-1; 7 nucleotides match TRBD1. V gave up 5 bases and J gave up 7 bases; unmatched junction bases: 10. CDR3 length equals 14 residues. Per germline, CDR1 SGHAT and CDR2 FQNNGV. The CDR3 loop is CASSPYRGGVEAFF. In DNA, the CDR3 is TGTGCCAGCAGCCCATACAGGGGCGGGGTTGAAGCTTTCTTT.